This is a list of T cell receptor beta chains from one sample in a study of blood T cell repertoires in COVID-19. Libraries were prepared by immunoSEQ multiplex PCR; TCRdb keeps only in-frame clonotypes and omits some of them. In the table there are more than 300,000 clones, approximately 90% of which are singletons. Material for sequencing was PBMCs or T cells enriched from blood (not recorded which). Receptors were obtained from a man aged 30-40 years who had recovered from COVID-19. CDR3s include the opening cysteine and the closing phenylalanine or tryptophan. D genes are given only for firm matches. Clone size is shown for a subset of rows, as once, few, many or a class of expanded clone.

V gene: TRBV10-1
J gene: TRBJ2-7
clone size: -
D gene: -
CDR3 protein: CASSESKVRRGADYEQYF
CDR3 DNA: TGCGCCAGCAGTGAGTCGAAGGTCCGGAGAGGAGCCGATTACGAGCAGTACTTC

V gene: TRBV12-3/TRBV12-4
J gene: TRBJ2-1
clone size: -
D gene: TRBD1
CDR3 protein: CASSRRQGWEQFF
CDR3 DNA: TGTGCCAGCAGCCGTCGACAGGGCTGGGAGCAGTTCTTC

V gene: TRBV10-3
J gene: TRBJ1-6
clone size: -
D gene: TRBD1
CDR3 protein: CAISEVYTGGSPLHF
CDR3 DNA: TGTGCCATCAGTGAAGTATACACAGGGGGCTCCCCCCTCCACTTT

V gene: TRBV6-4
J gene: TRBJ1-6
clone size: few
D gene: -
CDR3 protein: CASSESEGTFNSPLHF
CDR3 DNA: TGTGCCAGCAGTGAGTCTGAGGGTACATTTAATTCACCCCTCCACTTT

V gene: TRBV19
J gene: TRBJ1-2
clone size: -
D gene: -
CDR3 protein: CASSRTEPYGYTF
CDR3 DNA: TGTGCCAGTAGCAGGACAGAGCCCTATGGCTACACCTTC

V gene: TRBV19
J gene: TRBJ1-4
clone size: -
D gene: -
CDR3 protein: CASSGTTNEKLFF
CDR3 DNA: TGTGCCAGTAGCGGGACAACTAATGAAAAACTGTTTTTT

V gene: TRBV19
J gene: TRBJ2-7
clone size: -
D gene: TRBD2
CDR3 protein: CASSNPGTSGYEQYF
CDR3 DNA: TGTGCCAGTAGTAACCCCGGGACTAGCGGCTACGAGCAGTACTTC

V gene: TRBV7-9
J gene: TRBJ1-5
clone size: few
D gene: TRBD1
CDR3 protein: CASSADRGVNQPQHF
CDR3 DNA: TGTGCCAGCAGCGCCGACAGGGGCGTAAATCAGCCCCAGCATTTT

V gene: TRBV2
J gene: TRBJ1-1
clone size: -
D gene: -
CDR3 protein: CASSIGRTEAFF
CDR3 DNA: TGTGCCAGCAGTATCGGGAGGACTGAAGCTTTCTTT

V gene: TRBV27
J gene: TRBJ1-1
clone size: -
D gene: -
CDR3 protein: CASRGTGGTEAFF
CDR3 DNA: TGTGCCAGCAGGGGAACCGGGGGCACTGAAGCTTTCTTT

V gene: TRBV7-9
J gene: TRBJ1-5
clone size: -
D gene: -
CDR3 protein: CASSGGRGPNQPQHF
CDR3 DNA: TGTGCCAGCAGCGGCGGACGGGGTCCTAATCAGCCCCAGCATTTT

V gene: TRBV6-5
J gene: TRBJ1-5
clone size: -
D gene: -
CDR3 protein: CASKVTGGGNQPQHF
CDR3 DNA: TGTGCCAGCAAGGTTACGGGGGGTGGCAATCAGCCCCAGCATTTT

V gene: TRBV12-3/TRBV12-4
J gene: TRBJ1-5
clone size: many
D gene: -
CDR3 protein: CASSTYQGQPQHF
CDR3 DNA: TGTGCCAGCAGTACGTACCAGGGTCAGCCCCAGCATTTT

V gene: TRBV6-5
J gene: TRBJ2-7
clone size: -
D gene: -
CDR3 protein: CASTQGGLREQYF
CDR3 DNA: TGTGCCAGCACCCAAGGGGGTCTTAGGGAGCAGTACTTC

V gene: TRBV5-8
J gene: TRBJ2-1
clone size: once
D gene: TRBD2
CDR3 protein: CASSLSFSWIAGVKPNEQFF
CDR3 DNA: TGTGCCAGCAGCTTGTCTTTCTCGTGGATAGCGGGAGTCAAGCCCAATGAGCAGTTCTTC

V gene: TRBV14
J gene: TRBJ2-4
clone size: -
D gene: -
CDR3 protein: CASSQDLGNAGSAKNIQYF
CDR3 DNA: TGTGCCAGCAGCCAAGATCTAGGGAACGCAGGGTCAGCCAAAAACATTCAGTACTTC

V gene: TRBV4-1
J gene: TRBJ1-5
clone size: -
D gene: -
CDR3 protein: CASSQDPTVLNQPQHF
CDR3 DNA: TGCGCCAGCAGCCAAGACCCTACTGTCCTTAATCAGCCCCAGCATTTT

V gene: TRBV27
J gene: TRBJ2-3
clone size: once
D gene: TRBD2
CDR3 protein: CASSRSGGAVDTQYF
CDR3 DNA: TGTGCCAGCAGTCGTAGCGGGGGGGCCGTAGATACGCAGTATTTT

V gene: TRBV6-5
J gene: TRBJ1-1
clone size: -
D gene: TRBD1
CDR3 protein: CASSLGRTGNTEAFF
CDR3 DNA: TGTGCCAGCAGCCTAGGACGGACAGGGAACACTGAAGCTTTCTTT